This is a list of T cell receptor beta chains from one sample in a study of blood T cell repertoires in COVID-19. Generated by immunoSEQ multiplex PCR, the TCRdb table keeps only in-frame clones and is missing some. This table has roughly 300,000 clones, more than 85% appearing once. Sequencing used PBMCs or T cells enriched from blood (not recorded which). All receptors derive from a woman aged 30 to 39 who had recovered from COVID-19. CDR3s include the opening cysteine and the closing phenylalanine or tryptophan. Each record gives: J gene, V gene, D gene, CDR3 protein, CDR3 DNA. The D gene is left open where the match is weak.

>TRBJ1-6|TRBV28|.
CASSPGTGSSPLHF
TGTGCCAGCAGTCCGGGGACTGGATCTTCACCCCTCCACTTT
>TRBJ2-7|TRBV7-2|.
CASSSGFYYEQYF
TGTGCCAGCAGCTCGGGGTTTTACTACGAGCAGTACTTC
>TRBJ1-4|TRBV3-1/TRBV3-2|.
CASSQGGTVRSNEKLFF
TGTGCCAGCAGCCAAGGCGGGACGGTGAGGTCTAATGAAAAACTGTTTTTT
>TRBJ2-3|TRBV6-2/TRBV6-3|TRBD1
CASSHGQGESDTQYF
TGTGCCAGCAGTCACGGACAGGGGGAATCAGATACGCAGTATTTT
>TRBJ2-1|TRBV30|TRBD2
CAGSGGLYNEQFF
TGTGCCGGTAGCGGGGGCTTGTACAATGAGCAGTTCTTC
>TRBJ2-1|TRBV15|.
CATSRDLGPNNEQFF
TGTGCCACCAGCAGAGATCTGGGGCCAAACAATGAGCAGTTCTTC
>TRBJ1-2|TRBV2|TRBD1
CASAGTVHTF
TGTGCCAGCGCCGGGACAGTCCACACCTTC
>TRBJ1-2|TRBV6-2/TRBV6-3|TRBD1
CASSYPTDRGYGYTF
TGTGCCAGCAGTTACCCGACGGACAGGGGCTATGGCTACACCTTC
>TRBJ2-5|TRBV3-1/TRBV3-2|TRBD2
CASSQAPGLAGTQYF
TGTGCCAGCAGCCAAGCTCCGGGACTAGCGGGGACCCAGTACTTC
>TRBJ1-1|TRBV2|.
CASSEGGGSTEAFF
TGTGCCAGCAGTGAAGGCGGGGGAAGCACTGAAGCTTTCTTT
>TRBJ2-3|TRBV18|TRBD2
CASSPRTSGGRGTQDTQYF
TGTGCCAGCTCACCTAGGACTAGCGGGGGCCGCGGAACACAAGATACGCAGTATTTT
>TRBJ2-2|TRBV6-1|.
CASSEAGGYTGELFF
TGTGCCAGCAGTGAAGCAGGCGGCTACACCGGGGAGCTGTTTTTT
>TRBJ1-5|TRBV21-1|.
CASAKGHQNQPQHF
TGTGCCAGCGCAAAGGGACACCAGAATCAGCCCCAGCATTTT
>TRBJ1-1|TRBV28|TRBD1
CASSSVGTGKTEAFF
TGTGCCAGCAGTTCGGTAGGGACAGGAAAGACTGAAGCTTTCTTT
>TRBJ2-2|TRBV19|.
CASSSWGDTGELFF
TGTGCCAGTAGTTCGTGGGGGGACACCGGGGAGCTGTTTTTT
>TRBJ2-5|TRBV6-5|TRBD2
CASSYASGVQETQYF
TGTGCCAGCAGTTACGCTAGCGGGGTCCAAGAGACCCAGTACTTC
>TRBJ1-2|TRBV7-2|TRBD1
CASSLTGTGVGYTF
TGTGCCAGCAGCCTCACCGGGACAGGGGTCGGCTACACCTTC
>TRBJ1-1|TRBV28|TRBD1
CASSTRGPATEAFF
TGTGCCAGCTCAACCAGGGGGCCGGCCACTGAAGCTTTCTTT
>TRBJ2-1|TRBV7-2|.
CASSSSLLNEQFF
TGTGCCAGCAGCTCTTCCCTTCTGAATGAGCAGTTCTTC
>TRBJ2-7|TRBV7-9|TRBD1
CASRTGGLYEQYF
TGTGCCAGCAGGACAGGGGGCCTTTACGAGCAGTACTTC
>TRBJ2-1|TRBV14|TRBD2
CASSQELLAGGHSNEQFF
TGTGCCAGCAGCCAAGAGTTGCTAGCGGGGGGGCATAGTAATGAGCAGTTCTTC
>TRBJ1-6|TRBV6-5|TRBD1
CASSYEGGDNSPLHF
TGTGCCAGCAGTTACGAAGGGGGCGATAATTCACCCCTCCACTTT
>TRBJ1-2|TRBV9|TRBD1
CATAGQQYYYGYTF
TGTGCCACCGCGGGACAGCAGTATTACTATGGCTACACCTTC
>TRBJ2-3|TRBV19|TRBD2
CASSPSGGGTDTQYF
TGTGCCAGTAGCCCAAGCGGGGGCGGCACAGATACGCAGTATTTT
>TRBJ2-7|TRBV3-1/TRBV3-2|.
CATRKSGIYEQYF
TGTGCCACCAGGAAAAGTGGCATTTACGAGCAGTACTTC
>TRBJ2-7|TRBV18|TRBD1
CASSPIGQGPYEQYF
TGTGCCAGCTCACCGATAGGACAGGGACCATACGAGCAGTACTTC
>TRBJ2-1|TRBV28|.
CASSLDIDNEQFF
TGTGCCAGCAGTTTAGATATAGACAATGAGCAGTTCTTC
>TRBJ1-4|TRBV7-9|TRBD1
CASSSEGQINEKLFF
TGTGCCAGCAGCTCCGAGGGACAGATTAATGAAAAACTGTTTTTT